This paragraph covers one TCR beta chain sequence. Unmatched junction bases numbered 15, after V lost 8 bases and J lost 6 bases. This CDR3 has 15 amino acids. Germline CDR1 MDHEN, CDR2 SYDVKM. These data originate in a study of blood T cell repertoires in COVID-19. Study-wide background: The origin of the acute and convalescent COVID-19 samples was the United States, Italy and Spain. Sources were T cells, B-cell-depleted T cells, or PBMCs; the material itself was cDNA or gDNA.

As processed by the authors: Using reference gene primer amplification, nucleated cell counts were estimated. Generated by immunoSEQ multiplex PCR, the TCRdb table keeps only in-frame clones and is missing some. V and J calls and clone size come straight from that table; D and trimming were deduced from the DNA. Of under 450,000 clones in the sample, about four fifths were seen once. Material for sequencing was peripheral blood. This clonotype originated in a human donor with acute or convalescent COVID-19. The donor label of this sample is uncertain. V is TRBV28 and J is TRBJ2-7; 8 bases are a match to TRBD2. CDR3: CASGLAGAGVGEQYF. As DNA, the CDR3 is TGTGCCAGCGGCCTTGCAGGAGCGGGGGTGGGCGAGCAGTACTTC.